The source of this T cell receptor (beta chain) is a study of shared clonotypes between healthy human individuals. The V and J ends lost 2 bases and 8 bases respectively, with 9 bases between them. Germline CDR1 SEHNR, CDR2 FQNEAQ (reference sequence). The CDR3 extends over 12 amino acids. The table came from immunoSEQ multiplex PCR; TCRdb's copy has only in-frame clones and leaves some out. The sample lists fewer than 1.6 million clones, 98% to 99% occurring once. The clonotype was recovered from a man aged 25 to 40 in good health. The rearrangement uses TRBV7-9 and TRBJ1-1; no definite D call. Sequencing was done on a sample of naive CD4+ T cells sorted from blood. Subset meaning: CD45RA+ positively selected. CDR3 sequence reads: CASSLFPSEAFF. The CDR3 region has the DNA TGTGCCAGCAGCTTATTCCCCTCGGAAGCTTTCTTT.